This entry lists 27 T cell receptor beta chains sequenced from one sample in a study of OX40 agonist ivuxolimab in advanced cancers. Repertoires were generated with immunoSEQ multiplex PCR, while TCRdb's copy carries only in-frame clones and drops some. There are roughly 79,000 clones in the sample; roughly 84% occur only once, and about a sixth lies in the top ten. Sequenced here: CD4+ or CD8+ T cells sorted from blood, sampled in a trial of the OX40 agonist ivuxolimab. These receptors were collected from an adult with an advanced solid tumor such as melanoma, head and neck, liver or kidney cancer.

This clone occurred once. The CDR3 DNA is TGTGCCAGCAGTACCTCCGGGCTAGGGGATGAGCAGTTCTTC. Protein: CASSTSGLGDEQFF. The chain has TRBV9 and TRBJ2-1, with D possibly matching TRBD1 (5 bases). The CDR3 totals 14 residues. Germline assignment: CDR1 SGDLS and CDR2 YYNGEE. The V end was cut by 5 bases, the J end by 8 bases, with 17 bases between.

The chain employs TRBV28 and TRBJ1-6; 7 bases map to TRBD1. The junction had 1 base not matched to a gene; V was cut back by 2 bases and J by 3 bases. From germline, CDR1 is MDHEN and CDR2 SYDVKM. The CDR3 loop spans 15 amino acids. DNA for the CDR3: TGTGCCAGCAGTTTAAGGGACAGCTATAATTCACCCCTCCACTTT. As protein: CASSLRDSYNSPLHF. Variable domain in full (rest from reference TRBV28 and TRBJ1-6): DVKVTQSSRYLVKRTGEKVFLECVQDMDHENMFWYRQDPGLGLRLIYFSYDVKMKEKGDIPEGYSVSREKKERFSLILESASTNQTSMYLCASSLRDSYNSPLHFGNGTRLTVT.

The rearrangement uses TRBV19 and TRBJ1-1; D remains ambiguous. V lost 2 bases and J lost 3, with 13 bases in between. Per the germline V gene, CDR1 is LNHDA and CDR2 is SQIVND (reference sequence). CDR3 size: 15 residues. The CDR3 loop reads CASSIRGLGDTEAFF. CDR3 in DNA: TGTGCCAGTAGTATACGCGGGCTCGGGGACACTGAAGCTTTCTTT.

V gene TRBV6-5 combines with J gene TRBJ2-1, with 7 bases that match TRBD2. V lost 2 bases, J lost 6 bases, and 7 bases stayed unmatched. CDR3 length: 15 residues. From germline, CDR1 is MNHEY and CDR2 SVGAGI. The chain's CDR3 is CASSYQGGRSNEQFF. The CDR3, as DNA: TGTGCCAGCAGTTACCAGGGAGGGCGGAGCAATGAGCAGTTCTTC.

This clone was picked up one time. The chain is built from TRBV27 and TRBJ1-5; 8 nucleotides align to TRBD1. J gave up 6 bases and V 6 bases, and 10 bases lay outside the gene matches. Germline V gene data show CDR1 as MNHEY and CDR2 as SMNVEV (reference sequence). This CDR3 has 15 residues. The chain's CDR3 is CASSPGQAGRQPQHF. CDR3 DNA sequence: TGTGCCAGCAGCCCGGGACAGGCCGGGCGTCAGCCCCAGCATTTT.

The V gene is TRBV11-2, the J gene TRBJ2-3; 7 nucleotides align to TRBD2. This CDR3 comprises 16 residues. The V segment lost 6 bases and the J segment 4 bases; nucleotides outside the gene matches: 13. Germline CDR1 reads SGHAT; CDR2 reads FQNNGV. The CDR3 DNA reads TGTGCCAGCAGTTCGAACGGAGCGGGAAGCGCAGATACGCAGTATTTT. Translating it yields CASSSNGAGSADTQYF.

This clone was picked up a small number of times. V usage is TRBV7-2 and J usage is TRBJ2-1; possibly TRBD2 for D (6 bases). CDR1 is SGHTA and CDR2 is FQGNSA in the germline V gene. Trimming removed 5 bases from V and 8 bases from J, with 16 bases in between. The CDR3 sequence is 14 residues long. CDR3 loop: CASSRADYSDEQFF. CDR3 sequence (DNA): TGTGCCAGCAGCCGGGCGGACTATAGCGATGAGCAGTTCTTC.

CDR3 amino acids: CATENGRTVGELFF. The CDR3 bases are TGTGCCACCGAGAATGGTAGGACGGTCGGGGAGCTGTTTTTT. This chain links TRBV7-9 with TRBJ2-2; no clear D gene. From germline, CDR1 is SEHNR and CDR2 FQNEAQ (reference sequence). This CDR3 region has 14 residues. V lost 10 bases, J lost 7 bases, and 19 bases lay in between.

The rearrangement links TRBV19 to TRBJ1-5; no definite D call. From germline, CDR1 is LNHDA and CDR2 SQIVND (reference sequence). This CDR3 comprises 15 residues. V was clipped by 7 bases and J by 6 bases, with 19 bases between them. CDR3 bases: TGTGCCAGTAAGATCGACGGATCTACCGGTCAGCCCCAGCATTTT. Its translation is CASKIDGSTGQPQHF.

The chain has TRBV6-6 and TRBJ2-7; TRBD2 matches 8 bases. Trimming cost V 6 bases and J 7 bases; bases outside gene matches: 8. The CDR3 runs 13 residues. CDR1 and CDR2 (germline): MNHNY, SVGAGI (reference sequence). CDR3 nucleotide sequence: TGTGCCAGCAGATCGGGACTAGGCTGGGAGCAGTACTTC. Its translation is CASRSGLGWEQYF.

The chain combines TRBV18 with TRBJ2-7, with D uncertain. Germline-derived CDR1 and CDR2 are KGHSH and LQKENI. Trimming cost V 3 bases and J 3 bases, with 12 bases left between them. The CDR3 is 14 residues long. This chain's CDR3 is CASSPEAAGYEQYF. Here the CDR3 DNA reads TGTGCCAGCTCACCGGAAGCAGCAGGCTACGAGCAGTACTTC.

The chain recombines TRBV6-1 with TRBJ2-5; D not resolved. Germline loops: CDR1 MNHNS, CDR2 SASEGT. This CDR3 is 14 amino acids long. The ends were cut back, 6 bases at V and 2 bases at J, with 13 bases in the middle. The CDR3 here is CASRKVGEQETQYF. The CDR3 DNA sequence: TGTGCCAGCAGAAAAGTCGGAGAACAAGAGACCCAGTACTTC.

The rearrangement links TRBV7-9 to TRBJ1-2; unclear D gene. The germline V gene encodes CDR1 SEHNR and CDR2 FQNEAQ (reference sequence). V lost 1 base to trimming and J lost 5 bases, with 8 bases between them. The CDR3 is made up of 13 amino acids. CDR3 region: CASSLGLGYGYTF. The CDR3 nucleotides are TGTGCCAGCAGCTTAGGGCTGGGATATGGCTACACCTTC.

In this sample, this clone turned up once. The chain couples TRBV6-5 to TRBJ1-5, with D possibly matching TRBD1 (5 bases). The V gene's germline CDR1 is MNHEY and CDR2 SVGAGI. V was shortened by 6 bases and J by 3 bases, with 15 bases between the two germline ends. This CDR3 is 15 amino acids long. CDR3 in DNA: TGTGCCAGCAGCCCCACGGGGGTGGACAATCAGCCCCAGCATTTT. Its translation is CASSPTGVDNQPQHF.

V and J are TRBV18 and TRBJ2-7; TRBD2 matches 10 bases. The germline V gene encodes CDR1 KGHSH and CDR2 LQKENI. The V and J ends lost 4 bases and 6 bases, in that order; junction bases with no gene match: 9. This CDR3 has 15 amino acids. CDR3 sequence (DNA): TGTGCCAGCTCACGAGCAAGCGGGAGGGCCGGCGAGCAGTACTTC. This codes for CASSRASGRAGEQYF.

The chain links TRBV6-1 to TRBJ2-2, with D possibly TRBD1 on 6 matching bases. This CDR3 has 16 residues. V dropped 3 bases and J dropped 3 bases, with 14 bases sitting between them. Germline loops: CDR1 MNHNS, CDR2 SASEGT. CDR3 residues: CASSDLGARDTGELFF. The CDR3 DNA is TGTGCCAGCAGTGATTTGGGGGCTAGGGACACCGGGGAGCTGTTTTTT.

The V call is TRBV29-1, the J call TRBJ2-1; D uncertain. Trimming shortened V by 6 bases and J by 6 bases, and 12 bases separated the two germline ends. The CDR3 is made up of 12 amino acids. Germline CDR1 SQVTM, CDR2 ANQGSEA. The chain's CDR3 is CSVKTDSNEQFF. CDR3 coding DNA: TGCAGCGTCAAAACAGACTCCAATGAGCAGTTCTTC.

V usage is TRBV2 and J usage is TRBJ2-3; tentative D call: TRBD2 (7 bases). Trimming removed 5 bases from V and 9 bases from J, with 15 bases in between. The CDR3 loop spans 13 amino acids. Germline assignment: CDR1 SNHLY and CDR2 FYNNEI. Here the CDR3 reads CASSTGGAGTQYF. The CDR3 bases are TGTGCCAGCAGTACGGGGGGCGCGGGGACGCAGTATTTT.

This chain joins TRBV27 and TRBJ2-7, with no clear D. V gave up 5 bases and J gave up 2 bases, with 4 bases separating them. The length of the CDR3 is 11 residues. Germline CDR1 is MNHEY and CDR2 is SMNVEV (reference sequence). CDR3 amino acids: CASSPPYEQYF. The CDR3, as DNA: TGTGCCAGCAGTCCCCCCTACGAGCAGTACTTC.

The rearrangement joins TRBV6-6 to TRBJ1-1, with 7 positions matching TRBD1. Trimming removed 5 bases from V and 8 bases from J; junction bases left unmatched: 14. CDR1 and CDR2 (germline): MNHNY, SVGAGI (reference sequence). CDR3 length: 15 residues. The CDR3 DNA sequence: TGTGCCAGCAGTACTGGAGGGGGCGTACGGTCCGAAGCTTTCTTT. Its translation: CASSTGGGVRSEAFF.

V is TRBV18 and J is TRBJ2-1; D call uncertain. CDR3 length equals 12 residues. Trimming took off 2 bases at V and 8 bases at J, with 7 bases between the two ends. Germline V CDR1 and CDR2: KGHSH, LQKENI. The CDR3 sequence: CASSPNGYEQFF. The CDR3 DNA follows: TGTGCCAGCTCACCAAACGGATATGAGCAGTTCTTC.

Only a few counts were recorded for this clone. The rearrangement uses TRBV13 and TRBJ2-2, with 15 bases lining up with TRBD2. With 5 bases clipped from V and 7 bases from J, the junction kept 8 bases outside the gene matches. The CDR3 loop spans 17 amino acids. CDR1 is PRHDT, CDR2 FYEKMQ, per germline (reference sequence). The CDR3 nucleotides are TGTGCCAGCAGCGCACCGGGACTAGCGGGAGGAGGCGGGGAGCTGTTTTTT. Amino acids: CASSAPGLAGGGGELFF.

The chain links TRBV15 to TRBJ2-3; possibly TRBD2 for D (5 bases). V lost 6 bases and J 2 bases, leaving 18 bases between the germline ends. This CDR3 is built from 16 residues. Looked up from germline, CDR1 is LNHNV and CDR2 is YYDKDF (reference sequence). The CDR3 loop reads CATSANYPGYTDTQYF. Here the CDR3 DNA reads TGTGCCACCAGTGCGAACTATCCGGGGTACACAGATACGCAGTATTTT.

Comments on this clone: One end of the junction is discordant with germline, which a read error may explain. The chain employs TRBV7-7 and TRBJ2-2, with 7 bases fitting TRBD2. Germline lookup yields CDR1 SSHAT and CDR2 FNYEAQ (reference sequence). There are 15 residues in the CDR3. CDR3: CASSTGLTNTGELFF. CDR3 nucleotide sequence: TGTGCTAGCAGCACGGGACTAACGAACACCGGGGAGCTGTTTTTT.

The chain links TRBV11-2 to TRBJ2-2; 13 positions agree with TRBD2. CDR3 length: 17 amino acids. The J segment lost 6 bases and the V segment lost 7 bases, leaving 11 bases of the junction unmatched. Germline loops: CDR1 SGHAT, CDR2 FQNNGV. The DNA for the CDR3 is TGTGCCAGCATAGTCAACCCGGGACTAGCGGGATCCGGGGAGCTGTTTTTT. Its translation: CASIVNPGLAGSGELFF.

J is TRBJ2-1 and V is TRBV28; no definite D call. Germline assignment: CDR1 MDHEN and CDR2 SYDVKM. The CDR3 has 14 residues. Between the trimmed V and J ends, which lost 6 bases and 1 base, there was a span of 10 bases. This CDR3 reads CASSFQPSYNEQFF. CDR3 bases: TGTGCCAGCAGCTTCCAACCGTCCTACAATGAGCAGTTCTTC.

This sequence joins TRBV19 and TRBJ2-7; D not certain. Germline CDR1 and CDR2: LNHDA and SQIVND (reference sequence). This CDR3 is built from 15 residues. V was trimmed by 3 bases and J by 5 bases, leaving 17 bases between them. The CDR3 bases are TGTGCCAGTAGTATCAACCCTGCCCTTCCCGACGAGCAGTACTTC. The encoded protein is CASSINPALPDEQYF. The entire variable domain, with the rest obtained from reference TRBV19 and TRBJ2-7, is as follows: DGGITQSPKYLFRKEGQNVTLSCEQNLNHDAMYWYRQDPGQGLRLIYYSQIVNDFQKGDIAEGYSVSREKKESFPLTVTSAQKNPTAFYLCASSINPALPDEQYFGPGTRLTVT.